Listed below are T cell receptor beta chains from one sample, sequenced in a study of OX40 agonist ivuxolimab in advanced cancers. Sequenced by immunoSEQ multiplex PCR; TCRdb stores in-frame clones only, minus some. The data hold fewer than 200,000 clones, with 94% observed a single time. The input for sequencing was CD4+ or CD8+ T cells sorted from blood, taken in a trial of the OX40 agonist ivuxolimab. Every receptor here comes from an adult with an advanced solid tumor such as melanoma, head and neck, liver or kidney cancer. The CDR3 runs from the conserved cysteine through the conserved F or W.

v_call: TRBV6-6
j_call: TRBJ2-7
cdr3_aa: CASTGRDRELYEQYF

v_call: TRBV5-8
j_call: TRBJ1-2
cdr3_aa: CASSPLGVHGGGYTF

v_call: TRBV6-6
j_call: TRBJ1-2
cdr3_aa: CASSSNGGYGYTF

v_call: TRBV7-2
j_call: TRBJ1-5
cdr3_aa: CASSSDSYQPQHF

v_call: TRBV7-3
j_call: TRBJ2-1
cdr3_aa: CASSLGLAVYNEQFF

v_call: TRBV2
j_call: TRBJ1-6
cdr3_aa: CASSLGQNSPLHF

v_call: TRBV5-6
j_call: TRBJ1-1
cdr3_aa: CASKLGGPDTEAFF

v_call: TRBV9
j_call: TRBJ2-3
cdr3_aa: CASSVLDYTADTQYF

v_call: TRBV11-2
j_call: TRBJ1-1
cdr3_aa: CASSLVGYTEAFF

v_call: TRBV4-2
j_call: TRBJ2-1
cdr3_aa: CASSQRGGRVTHNEQFF

v_call: TRBV2
j_call: TRBJ1-2
cdr3_aa: CASRPPPQGVQGYTF

v_call: TRBV5-1
j_call: TRBJ2-5
cdr3_aa: CASRGTGSNPTSETQYF

v_call: TRBV9
j_call: TRBJ2-2
cdr3_aa: CASSTPSNTGELFF

v_call: TRBV30
j_call: TRBJ1-1
cdr3_aa: CVLTGSEAFF

v_call: TRBV4-3
j_call: TRBJ1-3
cdr3_aa: CASSHSTGRTGNTIYF

v_call: TRBV7-2
j_call: TRBJ1-2
cdr3_aa: CASSLETGTYYGYTF

v_call: TRBV10-3
j_call: TRBJ2-7
cdr3_aa: CAISLAGNSYEQYF

v_call: TRBV18
j_call: TRBJ1-1
cdr3_aa: CASSPLTAQYGAEAFF

v_call: TRBV4-3
j_call: TRBJ2-3
cdr3_aa: CASSRREGALTTDTQYF

v_call: TRBV6-5
j_call: TRBJ1-2
cdr3_aa: CASSQGADYGYTF

v_call: TRBV5-6
j_call: TRBJ1-1
cdr3_aa: CASSRMTGEVTEAFF

v_call: TRBV2
j_call: TRBJ2-3
cdr3_aa: CASSVASGANTDTQYF

v_call: TRBV18
j_call: TRBJ2-3
cdr3_aa: CASSPQGEDTQYF

v_call: TRBV18
j_call: TRBJ2-1
cdr3_aa: CASSRSGRGYNEQFF

v_call: TRBV5-1
j_call: TRBJ2-7
cdr3_aa: CASSLGPTLNEQYF

v_call: TRBV7-3
j_call: TRBJ2-4
cdr3_aa: CASSPSGAVKNIQYF

v_call: TRBV5-8
j_call: TRBJ2-6
cdr3_aa: CASSADSVTSSGANVLTF

v_call: TRBV10-3
j_call: TRBJ2-6
cdr3_aa: CAISPAGTGMSGANVLTF

v_call: TRBV5-1
j_call: TRBJ2-1
cdr3_aa: CASSLRVNSISSDEQFF

v_call: TRBV9
j_call: TRBJ2-6
cdr3_aa: CASSGRLASSGANVLTF

v_call: TRBV5-4
j_call: TRBJ1-4
cdr3_aa: CASSFWTGGFEKLFF

v_call: TRBV11-2
j_call: TRBJ2-5
cdr3_aa: CASSLARARETQYF

v_call: TRBV19
j_call: TRBJ2-5
cdr3_aa: CASSATFTGTQLIQETQYF

v_call: TRBV5-1
j_call: TRBJ1-5
cdr3_aa: CASSFTWNQPQHF

v_call: TRBV18
j_call: TRBJ1-2
cdr3_aa: CASSPQGDGYTF

v_call: TRBV5-1
j_call: TRBJ2-3
cdr3_aa: CASSPAGTSVSPDTQYF

v_call: TRBV28
j_call: TRBJ2-7
cdr3_aa: CASSSQVPREQYF

v_call: TRBV27
j_call: TRBJ1-4
cdr3_aa: CASSFYLGPGRRFF

v_call: TRBV6-5
j_call: TRBJ1-2
cdr3_aa: CASVGWGQGYGYTF

v_call: TRBV18
j_call: TRBJ2-7
cdr3_aa: CASSPPGTGVWEQYF

v_call: TRBV28
j_call: TRBJ1-3
cdr3_aa: CASSLQGGEPTGNTIYF

v_call: TRBV5-6
j_call: TRBJ2-7
cdr3_aa: CASSLAEATYEQYF

v_call: TRBV11-3
j_call: TRBJ2-2
cdr3_aa: CASRDTGELFF

v_call: TRBV19
j_call: TRBJ2-5
cdr3_aa: CASSIGTPGVRGETQYF

v_call: TRBV2
j_call: TRBJ2-7
cdr3_aa: CASGIETYEQYF

v_call: TRBV5-1
j_call: TRBJ2-3
cdr3_aa: CASSFGQGSSDTQYF

v_call: TRBV7-8
j_call: TRBJ1-2
cdr3_aa: CASSLGGDGYTF

v_call: TRBV28
j_call: TRBJ1-3
cdr3_aa: CASSSGGLNTIYF

v_call: TRBV28
j_call: TRBJ2-7
cdr3_aa: CASSLGQVDKQYF

v_call: TRBV5-4
j_call: TRBJ2-7
cdr3_aa: CASSLARTGLEQYF

v_call: TRBV6-6
j_call: TRBJ1-1
cdr3_aa: CASSYSVNTEAFF

v_call: TRBV29-1
j_call: TRBJ2-1
cdr3_aa: CSAISGTYNEQFF

v_call: TRBV5-1
j_call: TRBJ2-7
cdr3_aa: CASSSDRGLTTYEQYF

v_call: TRBV5-6
j_call: TRBJ1-5
cdr3_aa: CASSWGGTGLIGQPQHF